Each of the 22 T cell receptor beta chains below was sequenced from the same sample in a study of T-cell reconstitution after alpha-beta-depleted transplantation in children. The authors prepared the TCRbeta library with unique molecular identifiers. Each CDR3 protein is one row after TCRdb ran MiXCR on the PCR reads. Of about 490,000 distinct CDR3 sequences in the sample, about 10% are singletons; the top ten hold roughly 2%. The sequencing here drew on PBMCs, taken before TCRalphabeta/CD19-depleted stem cell transplant. The receptors stem from a child aged 2-15 years with inherited bone marrow failure, due to receive a stem cell transplant.

This clonotype was counted ten times or more. CDR3 in amino acids: CASSSRLAGHTDTQYF. CDR3 sequence (DNA): TGTGCCAGCAGCTCACGACTAGCCGGACACACAGATACGCAGTATTTT. V gene TRBV11-2 combines with J gene TRBJ2-3; 7 nucleotides align to TRBD2. The CDR3 has 16 amino acids. Trimming took 4 bases from V and 2 from J; bases not matched to a gene: 9. CDR1 and CDR2 (germline): SGHAT, FQNNGV.

This clonotype was observed many times. The V gene is TRBV5-1, the J gene TRBJ2-3, with 8 bases matching TRBD2. The germline gives CDR1 SGHRS, CDR2 YFSETQ. The CDR3 loop spans 14 amino acids. V lost 7 bases, J lost 3 bases, and 7 bases stayed unmatched. CDR3 loop: CASVSGRGTDTQYF. As DNA, the CDR3 is TGCGCCAGCGTCAGCGGGAGAGGGACAGATACGCAGTATTTT.

This clonotype was seen many times. V gene TRBV6-2 or TRBV6-3 combines with J gene TRBJ1-2; D gene uncertain. V lost 8 bases to trimming and J lost 5 bases, with 18 bases between them. CDR1 and CDR2 from the germline V gene are MNHEY and SVGEGT. This CDR3 comprises 14 residues. The CDR3 coding sequence is TGTGCCAGCGGATCGAGGACCGCCTCATATGGCTACACCTTC. Translated, it gives CASGSRTASYGYTF.

This clonotype has a count of ten or more. This rearrangement joins TRBV30 to TRBJ2-1, with 16 bases lining up with TRBD2. V lost 3 bases to trimming and J lost 5 bases; unmatched junction nucleotides: 7. Looked up from germline, CDR1 is GTSNPN and CDR2 is SVGIG (reference sequence). The CDR3 contains 17 residues. The CDR3 DNA is TGTGCCTGGAGCGGAGGGACTAGCGGGAGGGCCGACAATGAGCAGTTCTTC. It translates to CAWSGGTSGRADNEQFF.

In its sample, this clonotype was seen many times. The chain joins TRBV12-3 or TRBV12-4 to TRBJ1-1, with 7 positions matching TRBD1. The CDR3 totals 13 residues. Trimming at V came to 4 bases and at J to 4 bases, leaving 3 bases not matched to a gene. The CDR3 nucleotides read TGTGCCAGCAGTTCCCACAGGGGCACTGAAGCTTTCTTT. Translation gives CASSSHRGTEAFF.

This clonotype was counted at least ten times. This sequence joins TRBV6-1 and TRBJ1-6; unclear D gene. The ends were cut back, 6 bases at V and 5 bases at J, with 14 bases in the middle. This CDR3 has 15 residues. In germline, CDR1 is MNHNS, CDR2 SASEGT. The CDR3 region is CASSPPTGHNSPLHF. The CDR3 bases are TGTGCCAGCAGCCCTCCCACGGGCCATAATTCACCCCTCCACTTT.

This clonotype occurred many times. The gene calls are TRBV4-3 and TRBJ2-1; D might be TRBD1 (5 bases). Per germline, CDR1 LGHNA and CDR2 YSLEER. The V end lost 0 bases, the J end lost 9 bases, and 12 bases lay between the germline ends. This CDR3 has 14 amino acids. This chain's CDR3 is CASSQDGAAPEQFF. The CDR3 DNA reads TGCGCCAGCAGCCAAGATGGGGCAGCTCCTGAGCAGTTCTTC.

This clonotype appeared many times. This chain links TRBV27 with TRBJ1-2; TRBD1 is a possible D gene (6 bases). The CDR3 sequence is 15 residues long. Trimming pared 6 bases from V and 4 bases from J, leaving 18 bases between. The germline V gene has CDR1 MNHEY and CDR2 SMNVEV (reference sequence). For the CDR3, the DNA is TGTGCCAGCAGCCTCCTAGGGGGAGGAAGCTATGGCTACACCTTC. This codes for CASSLLGGGSYGYTF.

This clonotype was counted ten times or more. The gene calls are TRBV21-1 and TRBJ2-5; the table's D gene call, TRBD2, was not cross checked with the DNA. TRBV21-1 is given as a pseudogene. The CDR3 runs to 16 residues. CDR3 nucleotides: TGTGCCAGCAGCAGAGGACTAGCGGGAGAGCGGGAGACCCAGTACTTC. It translates to CASSRGLAGERETQYF.

Turning to this clonotype: With a much larger clone just one base away, this may be a read error. The V gene is TRBV9, the J gene TRBJ2-1, with D tentatively TRBD2 (6 bases). The germline gives CDR1 SGDLS, CDR2 YYNGEE. The CDR3 covers 14 residues. V lost 0 bases and J lost 5, with 9 bases in between. CDR3 sequence: CASSVVGGNNEQFF. CDR3 nucleotides: TGTGCCAGCAGCGTAGTCGGGGGAAACAATGAGCAGTTCTTC.

This clonotype showed up many times. The chain links TRBV5-1 to TRBJ2-2, with 16 bases that match TRBD2. V lost 4 bases, J lost 5 bases, and 8 bases stayed unmatched. Looked up from germline, CDR1 is SGHRS and CDR2 is YFSETQ. The CDR3 is 18 amino acids. CDR3 residues: CASSGRGTSGRETGELFF. CDR3 in DNA: TGCGCCAGCAGCGGCCGCGGGACTAGCGGGAGGGAAACCGGGGAGCTGTTTTTT. Complete variable domain (other parts from reference TRBV5-1 and TRBJ2-2): KAGVTQTPRYLIKTRGQQVTLSCSPISGHRSVSWYQQTPGQGLQFLFEYFSETQRNKGNFPGRFSGRQFSNSRSEMNVSTLELGDSALYLCASSGRGTSGRETGELFFGEGSRLTVL.

This clonotype showed up many times. The chain couples TRBV20-1 to TRBJ2-3; 8 bases line up with TRBD2. This CDR3 has 14 amino acids. CDR1 and CDR2 (germline): DFQATT, SNEGSKA (reference sequence). V was pared by 6 bases and J by 2 bases, with 7 bases of the junction left unmatched. The CDR3 coding sequence is TGCAGTGCGGAAAGCGGGAGCGCCACAGATACGCAGTATTTT. This encodes CSAESGSATDTQYF.

This clonotype showed up many times. The chain is built from TRBV4-3 and TRBJ1-2; D gene unclear. CDR1 and CDR2 from the germline V gene are LGHNA and YSLEER. V dropped 5 bases and J dropped 4 bases, with 14 bases sitting between them. This CDR3 has 14 residues. The CDR3 here is CASSSAAYFYGYTF. The CDR3 DNA follows: TGCGCCAGCAGCTCAGCGGCGTACTTCTATGGCTACACCTTC.

This clonotype was found a few times. The chain recombines TRBV5-1 with TRBJ2-7; 7 positions match TRBD1. The germline CDR1 and CDR2 sequences are SGHRS and YFSETQ. This CDR3 comprises 15 residues. V was clipped by 0 bases and J by 3 bases; unmatched bases: 6. The CDR3: CASSLEATGLYEQYF. Written as DNA, the CDR3 is TGCGCCAGCAGCTTGGAGGCGACAGGGCTCTACGAGCAGTACTTC.

This clonotype was recorded many times. The chain joins TRBV7-2 to TRBJ2-1, with TRBD2 identical over 12 bases. Germline trimming cut 6 bases from V and 0 bases from J; bases unmatched to any gene: 15. CDR1 is SGHTA, CDR2 FQGNSA, per germline. The CDR3 covers 20 residues. CDR3 loop: CASSSRTSGILLSSYNEQFF. CDR3 bases: TGTGCCAGCAGTTCGCGGACTAGCGGGATCCTTTTGAGCTCCTACAATGAGCAGTTCTTC.

This clonotype was seen many times. The chain links TRBV13 to TRBJ2-6; unclear D gene. V was trimmed by 4 bases and J by 3 bases, leaving 1 base between them. There are 12 residues in the CDR3. Germline V CDR1 and CDR2: PRHDT, FYEKMQ (reference sequence). The CDR3 is CASSYGANVLTF. The CDR3 nucleotides are TGTGCCAGCAGCTATGGGGCCAACGTCCTGACTTTC.

The rearrangement uses TRBV29-1 and TRBJ2-5; TRBD1 aligns across 9 bases. The CDR3 is 14 residues long. Germline assignment: CDR1 SQVTM and CDR2 ANQGSEA. Trimming took 2 bases from V and 3 from J; bases not matched to a gene: 4. The CDR3 reads CSVETRDREETQYF. CDR3 bases: TGCAGCGTTGAAACCCGGGACAGGGAAGAGACCCAGTACTTC.

The J gene is TRBJ2-7, the V gene TRBV11-1, with D perhaps assigned TRBD1 or TRBD2 (5 bases each). Per the germline V gene, CDR1 is SGHAT and CDR2 is FQDESV (reference sequence). The CDR3 is made up of 20 amino acids. Trimming pared 2 bases from V and 5 bases from J, leaving 31 bases between. The CDR3 region is CASSLIHPDPERQGLDEQYF. The CDR3 DNA sequence: TGTGCCAGCAGCTTAATACATCCCGATCCCGAGCGGCAGGGCCTGGACGAGCAGTACTTC.

This chain joins TRBV5-1 and TRBJ2-2, with a weak D call TRBD2 (5 bases). V gave up 4 bases and J gave up 3 bases, with 13 bases separating them. Germline V gene lookup returns CDR1 SGHRS and CDR2 YFSETQ. The length of the CDR3 is 15 residues. CDR3 nucleotides: TGCGCCAGCAGCCCAACGGGGTGGGACACCGGGGAGCTGTTTTTT. Its protein product is CASSPTGWDTGELFF.

This clonotype occurred many times. The CDR3 reads CASSVVGGVSGYTF. CDR3 nucleotides: TGTGCCAGCAGTGTGGTAGGGGGCGTCTCTGGCTACACCTTC. The chain carries TRBV6-1 and TRBJ1-2; 7 bases map to TRBD1. J was trimmed by 7 bases and V by 4 bases; bases with no gene match: 9. Germline loops: CDR1 MNHNS, CDR2 SASEGT. The CDR3 contains 14 residues.

Many counts were recorded for this clonotype. The chain recombines TRBV29-1 with TRBJ2-7, with D unresolved. Trimming took 1 base from V and 6 from J, leaving 10 bases between them. The CDR3 extends over 12 amino acids. Looked up from germline, CDR1 is SQVTM and CDR2 is ANQGSEA. CDR3 DNA: TGCAGCGTTGAAGGGGCGCCCTTCGAGCAGTACTTC. Protein product: CSVEGAPFEQYF.

There are many counts of this clonotype. V usage is TRBV30 and J usage is TRBJ1-1, with D unresolved. Trimming took 2 bases from V and 1 from J, leaving 11 bases between them. CDR1 is GTSNPN and CDR2 is SVGIG in the germline V gene (reference sequence). The CDR3 has 14 amino acids. The CDR3 bases are TGTGCCTGGAGTTCCGGGCTCCCGAACACTGAAGCTTTCTTT. The encoded protein is CAWSSGLPNTEAFF.